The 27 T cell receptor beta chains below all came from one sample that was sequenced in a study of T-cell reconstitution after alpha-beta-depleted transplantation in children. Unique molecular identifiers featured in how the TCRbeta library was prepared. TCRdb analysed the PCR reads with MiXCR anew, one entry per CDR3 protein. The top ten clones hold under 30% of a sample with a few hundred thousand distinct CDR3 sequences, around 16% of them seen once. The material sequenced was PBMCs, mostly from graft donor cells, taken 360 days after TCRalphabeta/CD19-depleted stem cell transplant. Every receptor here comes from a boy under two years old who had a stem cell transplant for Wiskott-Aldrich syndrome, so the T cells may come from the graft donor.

As DNA, the CDR3 is TGCAGTGCTAGCAGGCAGGGGGCAGAGACCCAGTACTTC. As protein: CSASRQGAETQYF. The chain couples TRBV20-1 to TRBJ2-5, with 8 bases aligning to TRBD1. CDR3 length: 13 residues. Germline V CDR1 and CDR2: DFQATT, SNEGSKA (reference sequence). The trim removed 3 bases at V and 4 bases at J, leaving 4 bases unmatched.

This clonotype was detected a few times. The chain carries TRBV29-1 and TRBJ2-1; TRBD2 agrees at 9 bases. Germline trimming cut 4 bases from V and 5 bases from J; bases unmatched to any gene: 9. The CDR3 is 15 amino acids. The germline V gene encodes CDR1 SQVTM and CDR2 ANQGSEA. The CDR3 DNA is TGCAGCGTTGTGGAGCCGGGACTAGCAGACAATGAGCAGTTCTTC. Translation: CSVVEPGLADNEQFF.

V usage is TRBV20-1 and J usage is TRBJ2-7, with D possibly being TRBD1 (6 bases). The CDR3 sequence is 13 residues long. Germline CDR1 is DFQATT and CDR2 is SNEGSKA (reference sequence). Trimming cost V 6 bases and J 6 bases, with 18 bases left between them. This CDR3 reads CSAVDRPPSEQYF. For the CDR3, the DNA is TGCAGTGCGGTTGACAGGCCACCTAGCGAGCAGTACTTC.

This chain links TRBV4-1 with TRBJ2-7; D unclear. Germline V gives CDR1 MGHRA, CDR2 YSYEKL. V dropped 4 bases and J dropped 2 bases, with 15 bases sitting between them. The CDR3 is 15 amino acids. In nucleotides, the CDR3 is TGCGCCAGCAGCCCTAAGTTGCTCGGCACCTACGAGCAGTACTTC. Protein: CASSPKLLGTYEQYF.

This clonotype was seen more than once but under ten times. The CDR3 here is CASSLGTGGREQYF. CDR3 DNA sequence: TGTGCCAGCAGTTTAGGGACAGGGGGAAGGGAGCAGTACTTC. The chain employs TRBV27 and TRBJ2-7; 11 bases fit TRBD1. Germline assignment: CDR1 MNHEY and CDR2 SMNVEV (reference sequence). Trimming cost V 2 bases and J 7 bases; bases outside gene matches: 4. The CDR3 covers 14 residues.

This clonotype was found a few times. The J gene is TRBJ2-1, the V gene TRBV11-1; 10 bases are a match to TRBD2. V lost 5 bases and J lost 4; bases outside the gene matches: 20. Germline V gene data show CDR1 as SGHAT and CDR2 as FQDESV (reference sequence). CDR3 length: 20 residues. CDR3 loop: CASSPSPLAGEPKGYNEQFF. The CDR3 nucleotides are TGTGCCAGCAGCCCATCCCCCCTAGCGGGAGAGCCAAAGGGATACAATGAGCAGTTCTTC.

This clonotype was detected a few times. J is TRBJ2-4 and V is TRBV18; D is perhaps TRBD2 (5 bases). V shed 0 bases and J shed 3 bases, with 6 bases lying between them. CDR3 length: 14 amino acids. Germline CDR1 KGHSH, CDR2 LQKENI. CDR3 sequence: CASSPPGLKNIQYF. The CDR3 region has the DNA TGTGCCAGCTCACCACCCGGACTCAAAAACATTCAGTACTTC.

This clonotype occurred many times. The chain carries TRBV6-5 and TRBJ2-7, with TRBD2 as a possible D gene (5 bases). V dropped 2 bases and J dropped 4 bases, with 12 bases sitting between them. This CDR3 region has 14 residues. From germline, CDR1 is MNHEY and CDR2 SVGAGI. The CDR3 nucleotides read TGTGCCAGCAGTTACCAACGAGGGATTTACGAGCAGTACTTC. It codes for CASSYQRGIYEQYF.

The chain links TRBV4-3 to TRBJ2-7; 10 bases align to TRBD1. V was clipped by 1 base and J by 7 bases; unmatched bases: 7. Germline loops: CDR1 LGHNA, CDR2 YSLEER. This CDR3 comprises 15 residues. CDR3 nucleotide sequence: TGCGCCAGCAGCCAAGGAGACAGGGGGCGAGGGGAGCAGTACTTC. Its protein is CASSQGDRGRGEQYF.

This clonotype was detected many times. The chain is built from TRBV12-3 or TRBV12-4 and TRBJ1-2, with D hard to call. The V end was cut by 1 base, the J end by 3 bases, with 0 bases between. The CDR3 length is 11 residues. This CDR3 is CASSLDYGYTF. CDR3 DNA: TGTGCCAGCAGTTTAGACTATGGCTACACCTTC.

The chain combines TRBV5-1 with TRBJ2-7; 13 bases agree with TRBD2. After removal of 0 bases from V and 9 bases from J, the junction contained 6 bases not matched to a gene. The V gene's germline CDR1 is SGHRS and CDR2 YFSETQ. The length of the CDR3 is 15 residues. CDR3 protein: CASSLGGLAGDGQYF. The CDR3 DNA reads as TGCGCCAGCAGCTTGGGTGGACTAGCGGGAGACGGGCAGTACTTC.

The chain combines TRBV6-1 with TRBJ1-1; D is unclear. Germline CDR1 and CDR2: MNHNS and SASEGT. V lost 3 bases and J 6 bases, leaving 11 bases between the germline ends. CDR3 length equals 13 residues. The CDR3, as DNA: TGTGCCAGCAGTGACAGGTGGAGCGCTGAAGCTTTCTTT. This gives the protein CASSDRWSAEAFF.

This CDR3 reads CASSLKREGSYEQYF. The CDR3 DNA reads TGCGCCAGCAGCTTAAAGCGGGAGGGATCCTACGAGCAGTACTTC. The rearrangement joins TRBV5-1 to TRBJ2-7; 10 nucleotides match TRBD2. From germline, CDR1 is SGHRS and CDR2 YFSETQ. The CDR3 runs 15 residues. Trimming at V came to 2 bases and at J to 1 base, leaving 3 bases not matched to a gene.

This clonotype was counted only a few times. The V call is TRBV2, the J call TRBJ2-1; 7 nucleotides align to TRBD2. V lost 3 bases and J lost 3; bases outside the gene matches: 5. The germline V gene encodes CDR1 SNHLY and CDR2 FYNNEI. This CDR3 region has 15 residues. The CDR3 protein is CASSDGGGFYNEQFF. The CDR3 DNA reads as TGTGCCAGCAGTGACGGCGGGGGTTTCTACAATGAGCAGTTCTTC.

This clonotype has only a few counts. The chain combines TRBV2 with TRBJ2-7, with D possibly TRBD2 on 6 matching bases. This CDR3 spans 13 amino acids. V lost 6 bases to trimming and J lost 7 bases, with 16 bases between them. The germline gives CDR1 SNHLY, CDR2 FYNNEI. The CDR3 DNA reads TGTGCCAGCAGGGACTCTCACCGGGAGGAGCAGTACTTC. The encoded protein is CASRDSHREEQYF.

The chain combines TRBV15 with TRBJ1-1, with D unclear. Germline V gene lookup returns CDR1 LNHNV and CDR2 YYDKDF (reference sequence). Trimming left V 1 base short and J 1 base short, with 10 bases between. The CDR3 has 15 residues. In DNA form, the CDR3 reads TGTGCCACCAGCAGAGCTTACAAGAGGAACACTGAAGCTTTCTTT. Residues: CATSRAYKRNTEAFF.

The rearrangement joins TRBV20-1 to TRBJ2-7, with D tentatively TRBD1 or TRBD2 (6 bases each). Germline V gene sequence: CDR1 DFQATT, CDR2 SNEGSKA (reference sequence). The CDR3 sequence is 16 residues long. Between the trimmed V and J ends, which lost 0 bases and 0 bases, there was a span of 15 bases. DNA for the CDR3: TGCAGTGCTAGAGATCCGTGGGGGGCGGACTCCTACGAGCAGTACTTC. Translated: CSARDPWGADSYEQYF.

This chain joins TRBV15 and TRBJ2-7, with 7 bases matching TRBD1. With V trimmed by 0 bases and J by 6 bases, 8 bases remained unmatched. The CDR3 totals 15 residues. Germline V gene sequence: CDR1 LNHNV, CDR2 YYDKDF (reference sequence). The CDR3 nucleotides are TGTGCCACCAGCAGAGATGCCCGCAGGGGGAGCGAGCAGTACTTC. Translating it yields CATSRDARRGSEQYF.

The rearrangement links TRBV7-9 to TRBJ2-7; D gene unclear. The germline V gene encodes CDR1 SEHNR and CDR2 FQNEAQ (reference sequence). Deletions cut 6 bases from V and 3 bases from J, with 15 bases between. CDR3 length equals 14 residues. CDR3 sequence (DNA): TGTGCCAGCAGTTTATACAGAGGAGTCTACGAGCAGTACTTC. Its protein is CASSLYRGVYEQYF.

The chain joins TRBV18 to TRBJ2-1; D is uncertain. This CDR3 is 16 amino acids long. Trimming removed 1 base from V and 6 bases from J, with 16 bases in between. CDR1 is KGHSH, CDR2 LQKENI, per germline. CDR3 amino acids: CASSPQVKARPNEQFF. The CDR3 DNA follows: TGTGCCAGCTCACCACAAGTCAAGGCGAGACCCAATGAGCAGTTCTTC.

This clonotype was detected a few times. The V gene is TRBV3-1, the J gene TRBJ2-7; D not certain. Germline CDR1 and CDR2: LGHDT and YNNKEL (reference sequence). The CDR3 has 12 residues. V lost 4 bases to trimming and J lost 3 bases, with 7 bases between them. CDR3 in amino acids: CASSRADYEQYF. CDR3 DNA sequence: TGTGCCAGCAGCCGCGCGGACTACGAGCAGTACTTC.

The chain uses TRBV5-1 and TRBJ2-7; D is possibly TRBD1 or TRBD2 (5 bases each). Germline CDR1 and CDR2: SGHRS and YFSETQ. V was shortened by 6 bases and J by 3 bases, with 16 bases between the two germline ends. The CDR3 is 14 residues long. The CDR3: CASNPSGTNYEQYF. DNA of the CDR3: TGCGCCAGCAATCCGTCCGGGACGAACTACGAGCAGTACTTC.

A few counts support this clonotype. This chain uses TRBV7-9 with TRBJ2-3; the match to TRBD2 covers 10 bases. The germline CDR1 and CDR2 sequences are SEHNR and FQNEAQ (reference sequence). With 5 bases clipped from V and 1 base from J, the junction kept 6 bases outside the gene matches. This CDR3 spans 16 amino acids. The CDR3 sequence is CASSRTSGARTDTQYF. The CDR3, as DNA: TGTGCCAGCAGCCGGACTAGCGGAGCCCGCACAGATACGCAGTATTTT.

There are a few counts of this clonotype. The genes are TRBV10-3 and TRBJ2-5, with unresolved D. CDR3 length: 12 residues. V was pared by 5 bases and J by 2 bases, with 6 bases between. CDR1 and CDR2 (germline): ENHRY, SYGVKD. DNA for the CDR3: TGTGCCATCAGTCTGGGACAAGAGACCCAGTACTTC. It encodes CAISLGQETQYF.

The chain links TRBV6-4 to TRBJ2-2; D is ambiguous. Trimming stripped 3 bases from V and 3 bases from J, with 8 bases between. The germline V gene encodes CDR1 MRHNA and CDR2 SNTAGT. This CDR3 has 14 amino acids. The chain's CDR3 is CASSESIHTGELFF. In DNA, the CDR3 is TGTGCCAGCAGTGAATCGATTCACACCGGGGAGCTGTTTTTT.

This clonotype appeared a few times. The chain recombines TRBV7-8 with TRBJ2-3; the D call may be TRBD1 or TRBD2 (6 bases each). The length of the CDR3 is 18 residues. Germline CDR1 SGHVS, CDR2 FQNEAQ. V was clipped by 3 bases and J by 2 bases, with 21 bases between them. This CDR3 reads CASSLRFGGLGATDTQYF. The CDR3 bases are TGTGCCAGCAGCTTGCGGTTCGGGGGCTTGGGGGCCACAGATACGCAGTATTTT. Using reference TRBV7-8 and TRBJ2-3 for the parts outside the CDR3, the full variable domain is GAGVSQSPRYKVAKRGQDVALRCDPISGHVSLFWYQQALGQGPEFLTYFQNEAQLDKSGLPSDRFFAERPEGSVSTLKIQRTQQEDSAVYLCASSLRFGGLGATDTQYFGPGTRLTVL.

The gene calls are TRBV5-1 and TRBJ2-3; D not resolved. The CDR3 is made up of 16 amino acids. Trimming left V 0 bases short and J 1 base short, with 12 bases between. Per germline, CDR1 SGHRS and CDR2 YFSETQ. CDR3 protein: CASSLGLPRGTDTQYF. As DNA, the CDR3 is TGCGCCAGCAGCTTGGGCCTGCCAAGGGGCACAGATACGCAGTATTTT.